Listed below are T cell receptor beta chains from one sample, sequenced in a study of cytomegalovirus exposure and HLA in healthy donors. Generated by immunoSEQ multiplex PCR, the TCRdb table keeps only in-frame clones and is missing some. Of 90,000 or so clones in the sample, approximately 81% are singletons; the top ten hold approximately 22%. Sequencing was performed on PBMCs. Source of these receptors: a man aged 18 to 29 in good health and CMV-seropositive. CDR3s leave out the opening cysteine and the closing phenylalanine or tryptophan. A D gene is named only where the DNA matches it firmly. The size field is filled for only some rows; it gives once, few, many or a size class.

V gene,clone size,D gene,CDR3 protein
TRBV2,NA,TRBD1,ASSETQPGTIRTGPGELF
TRBV30,few,NA,AWSAGASGNTIY
TRBV4-1,few,TRBD2,ASSQDSGREETQY
TRBV7-9,NA,NA,ASSFLQDTGELF
TRBV7-3,NA,NA,ASSLGGGRDEQF
TRBV7-2,NA,NA,ASSFFRNTGELF
TRBV29-1,NA,NA,SVVTQRPSNYGYT
TRBV28,NA,TRBD1,ASSCQLRTGSDEQF
TRBV7-2,NA,TRBD1,ASSTYSGQGYNEQF
TRBV2,NA,TRBD1,ASWVDRALLKTYEQY
TRBV19,NA,NA,ATLLYRSLISNEQF
TRBV19,NA,NA,ASNPDSVRGSNTEAF
TRBV5-1,NA,TRBD2,ASTVASSGGAGELF
TRBV13,NA,TRBD1,ASSLTRPGQLNTEAF
TRBV21-1,few,NA,ASSTPPPGQGPSGPYEQY
TRBV15,NA,TRBD1,ATSPRGPGANVLT
TRBV5-1,NA,NA,ASRHPPGGNTIY
TRBV6-1,NA,NA,ASSEGAGAGNTIY
TRBV5-4,NA,TRBD2,ASSLLAGGLVF
TRBV27,NA,TRBD1,ASSRYPGQGLYEQY
TRBV5-1,NA,TRBD2,ASSISGRVADTQY
TRBV28,few,NA,ASSIQGNQPQH
TRBV5-4,NA,NA,ASSYRVMGRNEQF
TRBV27,NA,TRBD2,ASSPGLAGVFEQF
TRBV2,NA,TRBD2,ASRTSGNPDTQY
TRBV9,NA,TRBD1,ASRDTDRGGGRATNEKLF
TRBV28,NA,TRBD2,ASRPPGLAVSTDTQY
TRBV9,NA,NA,ASSTVGGTGNTIY
TRBV4-2,NA,NA,ASSQAGRAWAKNIQY
TRBV5-1,NA,TRBD1,ASKGTGTEAF
TRBV19,NA,NA,ASRSSGWETQY
TRBV5-1,NA,NA,ASSLNSNEQF